Listed below are T cell receptor beta chains from one sample, sequenced in a study of blood T cell repertoires in COVID-19. Assay: immunoSEQ multiplex PCR; the TCRdb copy retains only in-frame clones and omits some. The profile shows fewer than 300,000 clones, roughly 80% of them singletons. Sequencing was performed on peripheral blood. These TCRs come from a person aged 65-85 years with COVID-19, enrolled during active disease. Both conserved end residues are part of each CDR3. The D gene is left open where the match is weak. Not all rows give a size; the values are once, few, many and, for expanded clones, a class.

clone_size j_call d_call v_call cdr3_aa cdr3_nt
. TRBJ2-3 . TRBV5-1 CASSPAVWVVQGADTQYF TGCGCCAGCAGCCCGGCGGTCTGGGTGGTACAGGGCGCAGATACGCAGTATTTT
. TRBJ2-1 . TRBV4-3 CASSQEGAGSSYNEQFF TGCGCCAGCAGCCAAGAAGGTGCGGGGAGCTCCTACAATGAGCAGTTCTTC
. TRBJ2-1 . TRBV2 CASEPLGDDEQFF TGTGCCAGCGAGCCTTTAGGGGATGATGAGCAGTTCTTC
. TRBJ1-2 TRBD1 TRBV28 CASSAETGVDGYTF TGTGCCAGCAGTGCAGAGACAGGGGTCGATGGCTACACCTTC
few TRBJ2-7 TRBD1 TRBV28 CASKRDRGRKQYF TGTGCCAGCAAACGGGACAGGGGGCGCAAGCAGTACTTC
. TRBJ1-5 . TRBV30 CAWSSWGGEDQPQHF TGTGCCTGGAGTTCATGGGGGGGGGAGGATCAGCCCCAGCATTTT
. TRBJ1-2 TRBD1 TRBV4-1 CASSQAGQAQHGYTF TGCGCCAGCAGCCAAGCGGGACAGGCGCAGCATGGCTACACCTTC
. TRBJ2-5 . TRBV7-9 CASSFGRLGRETQYF TGTGCCAGCAGCTTTGGTCGGTTAGGGAGGGAGACCCAGTACTTC
. TRBJ1-4 TRBD1 TRBV4-3 CASSQTGQGMGEKLFF TGCGCCAGCAGCCAGACAGGACAGGGTATGGGGGAAAAACTGTTTTTT
once TRBJ1-5 . TRBV27 CASSFGGDNQPQHF TGTGCCAGCAGTTTCGGGGGGGACAATCAGCCCCAGCATTTT
. TRBJ2-1 TRBD2 TRBV7-3 CASSSIAGAYNEQFF TGTGCCAGCAGCTCAATAGCGGGGGCCTACAATGAGCAGTTCTTC
. TRBJ2-3 TRBD2 TRBV7-8 CASSLVPSGGWDTQYF TGTGCCAGCAGCTTAGTTCCTAGCGGGGGGTGGGATACGCAGTATTTT
few TRBJ2-2 TRBD2 TRBV28 CASSLLASGTGELFF TGTGCCAGCAGTTTATTGGCTAGCGGGACCGGGGAGCTGTTTTTT
. TRBJ2-7 TRBD2 TRBV7-2 CASSPWTSEQYF TGTGCCAGCAGCCCCTGGACTAGCGAGCAGTACTTC
. TRBJ1-5 . TRBV5-6 CASSLTGSNNQPQHF TGTGCCAGCAGCTTGACAGGGAGCAACAATCAGCCCCAGCATTTT
. TRBJ2-1 TRBD2 TRBV7-7 CASSLSSGYNEQFF TGTGCCAGCAGCTTATCTAGCGGATACAATGAGCAGTTCTTC
. TRBJ2-1 . TRBV7-2 CASSLGHGVSYNEQFF TGTGCCAGCAGCTTAGGGCACGGGGTCTCCTACAATGAGCAGTTCTTC
. TRBJ2-1 TRBD1 TRBV4-2 CASSPSRTGINEQFF TGTGCCAGCAGCCCATCGAGGACAGGGATCAATGAGCAGTTCTTC
once TRBJ2-7 TRBD2 TRBV6-2/TRBV6-3 CASSYSLAELYEQYF TGTGCCAGCAGTTACAGTCTAGCGGAACTGTACGAGCAGTACTTC
. TRBJ2-1 TRBD2 TRBV19 CASSSPGLAYNEQFF TGTGCCAGTAGTTCCCCGGGACTAGCTTACAATGAGCAGTTCTTC
. TRBJ1-6 TRBD1 TRBV6-2/TRBV6-3 CASSATGQGSSYNSPLHF TGTGCCAGCAGTGCTACTGGACAGGGGAGCTCCTATAATTCACCCCTCCACTTT
. TRBJ2-2 TRBD2 TRBV6-5 CASSSPTSGSAGELFF TGTGCCAGCAGTTCCCCCACTAGCGGGAGTGCCGGGGAGCTGTTTTTT
. TRBJ2-5 . TRBV6-5 CASSKPTGSETQYF TGTGCCAGCAGTAAACCTACGGGGTCAGAGACCCAGTACTTC
. TRBJ1-1 . TRBV7-2 CASSSPYPGNTEAFF TGTGCCAGCAGCTCCCCGTATCCGGGGAACACTGAAGCTTTCTTT
. TRBJ2-7 TRBD1 TRBV6-6 CASRQTGGSYEQYF TGTGCCAGCAGGCAGACAGGGGGCTCCTACGAGCAGTACTTC
. TRBJ2-5 . TRBV3-1/TRBV3-2 CASSQGYSLTQYF TGTGCCAGCAGCCAAGGATACAGTCTGACCCAGTACTTC
. TRBJ2-1 TRBD1 TRBV24-1 CATSGRDRGNEQFF TGTGCCACCAGTGGAAGGGACAGGGGAAATGAGCAGTTCTTC
. TRBJ1-2 TRBD1 TRBV6-1 CASSANRDRGRLSYGYTF TGTGCCAGCAGTGCCAACCGGGACAGGGGGCGGCTAAGCTATGGCTACACCTTC